This section outlines one T cell receptor beta chain sequence together with its context. These data come from a study of T cell changes during pregnancy in multiple sclerosis. Profiled with immunoSEQ multiplex PCR; TCRdb holds only in-frame clones, not every one. Counted here are tens of thousands of clones, approximately 92% occurring once; the ten biggest clones make up approximately 2.8%. The CDR3 is 16 amino acids. Trimming cost V 5 bases and J 0 bases, with 11 bases left between them. Per germline, CDR1 SGHAT and CDR2 FQNNGV. V and J are TRBV11-2 and TRBJ1-6, with TRBD1 as a possible D gene (6 bases). Specimen: peripheral blood, collected in the third trimester of pregnancy. The TCR comes from a female donor in good health, enrolled as a control in a pregnancy study. CDR3 protein: CASSQTGTSYNSPLHF. CDR3 in DNA: TGTGCCAGCAGCCAGACAGGAACCTCCTATAATTCACCCCTCCACTTT.